This T cell receptor beta chain came from a study of Ad26.COV2.S vaccination and SARS-CoV-2 variants. Study-level information: It was the COV1001 Ad26.COV2.S trial arm that included the donor. The study gave Ad26.COV2.S intramuscularly, once or twice 56 days apart. Findings and limits, study-wide: It was reported that spike-specific CD8+ and CD4+ T cell responses were substantially broad after vaccination. Vaccine and placebo recipients had similar non-spike TCR breadth.

Germline lookup yields CDR1 SGDLS and CDR2 YYNGEE. The CDR3 runs to 15 residues. The V and J ends lost 7 bases and 0 bases respectively, with 15 bases between them. Generated by immunoSEQ multiplex PCR, the TCRdb table keeps only in-frame clones and is missing some. The sample lists about 350,000 clones, roughly 84% occurring once. On this clone itself: The antigen is unknown.

Treatment defined: over 15 received Ad26.COV2.S at low or high dose, single or two shots; about 5 received placebo; per-sample allocation not given. Collection of the samples took place on day 63 after the first injection of vaccine or placebo. The chain employs TRBV9 and TRBJ2-3, with a possible D match to TRBD2 (7 bases). This clonotype originated in a person between 18 and 59 years old who received the Ad26.COV2.S COVID-19 vaccine or a placebo. Sequencing used peripheral blood, obtained in a trial of Ad26.COV2.S vaccine versus placebo. The CDR3 here is CASGAGTPSTDTQYF. The CDR3 nucleotides are TGTGCCAGCGGAGCGGGGACACCTAGCACAGATACGCAGTATTTT.